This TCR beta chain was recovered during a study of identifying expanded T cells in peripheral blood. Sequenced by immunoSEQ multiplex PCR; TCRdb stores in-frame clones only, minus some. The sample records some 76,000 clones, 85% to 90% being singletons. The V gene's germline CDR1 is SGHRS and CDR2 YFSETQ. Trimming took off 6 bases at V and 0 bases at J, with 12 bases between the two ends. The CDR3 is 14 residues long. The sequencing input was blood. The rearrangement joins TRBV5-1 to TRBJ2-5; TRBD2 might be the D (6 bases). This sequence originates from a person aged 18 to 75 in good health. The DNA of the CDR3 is TGCGCCAGCACCGGATGGGGGGACCAAGAGACCCAGTACTTC. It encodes CASTGWGDQETQYF.